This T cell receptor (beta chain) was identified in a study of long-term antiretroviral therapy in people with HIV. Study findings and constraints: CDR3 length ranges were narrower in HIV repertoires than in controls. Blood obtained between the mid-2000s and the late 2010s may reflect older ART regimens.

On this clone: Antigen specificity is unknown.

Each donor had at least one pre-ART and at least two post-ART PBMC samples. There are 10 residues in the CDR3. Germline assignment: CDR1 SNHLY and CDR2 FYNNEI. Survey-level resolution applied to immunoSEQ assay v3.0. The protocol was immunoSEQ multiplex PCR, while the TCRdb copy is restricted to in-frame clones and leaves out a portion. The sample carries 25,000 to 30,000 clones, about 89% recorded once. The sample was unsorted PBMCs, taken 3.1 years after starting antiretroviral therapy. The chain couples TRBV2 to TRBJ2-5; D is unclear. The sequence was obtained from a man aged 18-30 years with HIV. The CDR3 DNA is TGTGCACTTAGAGCCGAGACCCAGTACTTC. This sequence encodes CALRAETQYF. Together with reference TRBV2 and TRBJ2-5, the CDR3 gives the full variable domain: EPEVTQTPSHQVTQMGQEVILRCVPISNHLYFYWYRQILGQKVEFLVSFYNNEISEKSEIFDDQFSVERPDGSNFTLKIRSTKLEDSAMYFCALRAETQYFGPGTRLLVL.